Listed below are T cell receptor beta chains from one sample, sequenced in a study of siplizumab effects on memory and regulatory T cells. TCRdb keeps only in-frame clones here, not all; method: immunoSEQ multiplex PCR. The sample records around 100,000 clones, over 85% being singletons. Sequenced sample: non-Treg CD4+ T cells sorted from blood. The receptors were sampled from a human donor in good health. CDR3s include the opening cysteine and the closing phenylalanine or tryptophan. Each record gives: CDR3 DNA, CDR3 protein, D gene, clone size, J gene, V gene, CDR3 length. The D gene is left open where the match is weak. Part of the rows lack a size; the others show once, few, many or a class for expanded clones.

TGTGCCAGCTCACCACTGATAGGCTCCGTGATGAACACTGAAGCTTTCTTT,CASSPLIGSVMNTEAFF,.,once,TRBJ1-1,TRBV18,17
TGTGCCTGGAGTGTACATACAGGGAGCTCCTACAATGAGCAGTTCTTC,CAWSVHTGSSYNEQFF,.,.,TRBJ2-1,TRBV30,16
TGTGCCAGCAGGGGACAGGACAATCAGCCCCAGCATTTT,CASRGQDNQPQHF,TRBD1,.,TRBJ1-5,TRBV6-9,13
TGTGCCAGTTCCAGAGGGCGACAGGGATCGTCCAATTCACCCCTCCACTTT,CASSRGRQGSSNSPLHF,TRBD1,.,TRBJ1-6,TRBV19,17
TGTGCCACCAGCGAACTGGGACTAGCGGATAATGAGCAGTTCTTC,CATSELGLADNEQFF,TRBD2,.,TRBJ2-1,TRBV15,15
TGTGCCAGCTCACCACCGATAGGAATTAATGAAAAACTGTTTTTT,CASSPPIGINEKLFF,.,.,TRBJ1-4,TRBV18,15
TGCGCCAGCAGCTTTGGGGGCGAAAATGAAAAACTGTTTTTT,CASSFGGENEKLFF,.,.,TRBJ1-4,TRBV5-1,14
TGTGCCAGCCTAAAGACAGGGTTGACGGGCTACACCTTC,CASLKTGLTGYTF,TRBD1,.,TRBJ1-2,TRBV19,13
TGTGCCAGTAGTCGCGAGGGGACCTACTATGGCTACACCTTC,CASSREGTYYGYTF,.,few,TRBJ1-2,TRBV19,14
TGTGCCAGCAGCCGACCCGGGACTAGTGACAATGAGCAGTTCTTC,CASSRPGTSDNEQFF,TRBD2,.,TRBJ2-1,TRBV11-3,15
TGTGCCTGGACGACCGGGGACACGTATGGCTACACCTTC,CAWTTGDTYGYTF,.,.,TRBJ1-2,TRBV30,13
TGTGCCTGGAGTGAGACCCTACTTAGGCCCCAGCATTTT,CAWSETLLRPQHF,.,.,TRBJ1-5,TRBV30,13
TGTGCCAGCAGCACAAGCGGTGATAGCACAGATACGCAGTATTTT,CASSTSGDSTDTQYF,.,.,TRBJ2-3,TRBV4-2,15
TGTGCCAGCAGTGATGAGTATGGCTACACCTTC,CASSDEYGYTF,.,.,TRBJ1-2,TRBV2,11
TGTGCCAGCTCACCACCGCAGGGAGTGAACACTGAAGCTTTCTTT,CASSPPQGVNTEAFF,.,.,TRBJ1-1,TRBV18,15
TGTGCCTGGAGCCCTCCCCCTTGGGCTGGCTACACCTTC,CAWSPPPWAGYTF,.,.,TRBJ1-2,TRBV30,13
TGTGCCAGCAGTTACTCGGCCCTTGGTAATCAGCCCCAGCATTTT,CASSYSALGNQPQHF,.,.,TRBJ1-5,TRBV6-5,15
TGCGCCAGCAGCTTGGACGGGACAACCGGGGAGCTGTTTTTT,CASSLDGTTGELFF,.,.,TRBJ2-2,TRBV5-1,14
TGTGCCAGCAGCTTGTCGCCGGGACGTCACGCCGGGGAGCTGTTTTTT,CASSLSPGRHAGELFF,.,.,TRBJ2-2,TRBV5-5,16
TGCGCGTTGCAGTCACGGGGAACTGAAGCTTTCTTT,CALQSRGTEAFF,.,.,TRBJ1-1,TRBV5-1,12
TGTGCCAGCAGCTTGACCCGGGACTATGGCTACACCTTC,CASSLTRDYGYTF,.,.,TRBJ1-2,TRBV5-8,13
TGCGCCAGCAGCCCGAGACAGGAGAGCTCCTATAATTCACCCCTCCACTTT,CASSPRQESSYNSPLHF,.,.,TRBJ1-6,TRBV4-1,17
TGCGCCAGCAGCCCCAGGACAGGGGAGACTGAAGCTTTCTTT,CASSPRTGETEAFF,TRBD1,once,TRBJ1-1,TRBV5-1,14
TGTGCCAGCAGCTTGGAAGGGGGCGACACTGAAGCTTTCTTT,CASSLEGGDTEAFF,TRBD1,.,TRBJ1-1,TRBV5-4,14
TGTGCCAGCAGCTCTCAAGGGGCCGGGTTTAATGAAAAACTGTTTTTT,CASSSQGAGFNEKLFF,.,once,TRBJ1-4,TRBV5-6,16
TGTGCCAGCAGCCAAAGGGACAATGGAGAGACCCAGTACTTC,CASSQRDNGETQYF,.,.,TRBJ2-5,TRBV11-3,14
TGTGCCAGCAGTGAACTGGGGGGTGTATTGGAGACCCAGTACTTC,CASSELGGVLETQYF,.,once,TRBJ2-5,TRBV6-1,15
TGTGCCAGCAGCGGGGCGCGGCGTTACGGCGAGCAGTACTTC,CASSGARRYGEQYF,.,.,TRBJ2-7,TRBV11-2,14
TGCGCCAGCAGCCAAGGAAGGGGGCCCGAGGAAAAACTGTTTTTT,CASSQGRGPEEKLFF,TRBD1,.,TRBJ1-4,TRBV4-1,15
TGTGCCAGCAGCTCCTGGGAGGGGTCCCATGAGCAGTTCTTC,CASSSWEGSHEQFF,TRBD2,.,TRBJ2-1,TRBV11-2,14
TGTGCCAGCTCACAACAGGGACGCACCGGGGAGCTGTTTTTT,CASSQQGRTGELFF,.,.,TRBJ2-2,TRBV18,14
TGTGCCAGCAGCTTAAGGGCAGGACCCAACTCTGGAAACACCATATATTTT,CASSLRAGPNSGNTIYF,.,.,TRBJ1-3,TRBV7-9,17
TGTGCCAGCAGCTCGGGGGCGTCCCGATCTTTGGTCCGCTACACCTTC,CASSSGASRSLVRYTF,.,.,TRBJ1-2,TRBV14,16
TGTGCCAGTAGTATTGAGGGACTAGCGGGACGGCCCGGGGAGCTGTTTTTT,CASSIEGLAGRPGELFF,TRBD2,.,TRBJ2-2,TRBV19,17
TGTGCCAGCAGCTTAGGGGGGCAAGGCGGGGAGCTGTTTTTT,CASSLGGQGGELFF,.,.,TRBJ2-2,TRBV7-9,14
TGTGCCAGCACCGAACAGGACGAAGCTTTCTTT,CASTEQDEAFF,.,.,TRBJ1-1,TRBV2,11
TGTGCCAGCAGTTTAACGGCCGGGACAGTCTCCTATAATTCACCCCTCCACTTT,CASSLTAGTVSYNSPLHF,TRBD1,.,TRBJ1-6,TRBV27,18
TGTGCCAGCAGCCCGATTACTAGCGGGAACCGCGAGCAGTACTTC,CASSPITSGNREQYF,TRBD2,.,TRBJ2-7,TRBV27,15
TGTGCCAGCAGCCAGGACTCCTACAATGAGCAGTTCTTC,CASSQDSYNEQFF,.,once,TRBJ2-1,TRBV7-3,13
TGCGCCAGCAGCCAAGATAGGGGACAGAACTTAATCTCCTACAATGAGCAGTTCTTC,CASSQDRGQNLISYNEQFF,TRBD1,.,TRBJ2-1,TRBV4-1,19
TGTGCCGGCTCACCCCGGGGGGATGGCACAGATACGCAGTATTTT,CAGSPRGDGTDTQYF,TRBD2,.,TRBJ2-3,TRBV9,15
TGTGCCAGCAGTGACTCGGGACTAGCCTACAATGAGCAGTTCTTC,CASSDSGLAYNEQFF,TRBD2,.,TRBJ2-1,TRBV6-4,15
TGCGCCAGCAGCTTGTCCGACGCTGGGGAGCTGTTTTTT,CASSLSDAGELFF,.,.,TRBJ2-2,TRBV5-1,13
TGTGCCATCATGGGGACTAGCGGGAGTTACGAGCAGTACTTC,CAIMGTSGSYEQYF,TRBD2,.,TRBJ2-7,TRBV10-3,14
TGTGCCAGCAGCGTTTATAAGTACAATGAGCAGTTCTTC,CASSVYKYNEQFF,.,.,TRBJ2-1,TRBV5-8,13